Below are 24 T cell receptor beta chains sequenced from a single sample in a study of cytomegalovirus exposure and HLA in healthy donors. Vbeta (60) and Jbeta (13) primers were used in the PCR. Generated by immunoSEQ multiplex PCR, the TCRdb table keeps only in-frame clones and is missing some. This repertoire shows over 150,000 clones, 80% found once; its top ten account for about 1.3%. The specimen sequenced was PBMCs. Source of these receptors: a woman aged 45-60 years in good health and CMV-seronegative.

V and J are TRBV7-9 and TRBJ2-3; D perhaps matches TRBD2 (7 bases). CDR3 size: 15 residues. Germline V gene sequence: CDR1 SEHNR, CDR2 FQNEAQ (reference sequence). Trimming took off 3 bases at V and 4 bases at J, with 14 bases between the two ends. The CDR3: CASSLGGAGADTQYF. As DNA, the CDR3 is TGTGCCAGCAGCTTGGGGGGGGCGGGGGCAGATACGCAGTATTTT.

This clone was found a few times. The genes are TRBV19 and TRBJ2-2, with no clear D. In germline, CDR1 is LNHDA, CDR2 SQIVND (reference sequence). Deletions cut 4 bases from V and 6 bases from J, with 6 bases between. There are 12 residues in the CDR3. The CDR3 nucleotides read TGTGCCAGTAGTACGTATTCCGGGGAGCTGTTTTTT. Its translation is CASSTYSGELFF.

This clone was detected only once. The rearrangement joins TRBV14 to TRBJ1-2, with 8 bases that match TRBD1. This CDR3 has 13 amino acids. CDR1 and CDR2 (germline): SGHDN, FVKESK. V lost 2 bases to trimming and J lost 8 bases; unmatched junction nucleotides: 4. In DNA, the CDR3 is TGTGCCAGCAGCCAACCGGACAGGGTGGGCTACACCTTC. It is translated as CASSQPDRVGYTF.

The rearrangement joins TRBV7-9 to TRBJ2-1, with TRBD2 matching over 13 bases. Germline lookup yields CDR1 SEHNR and CDR2 FQNEAQ (reference sequence). This CDR3 contains 14 residues. V trimming: 5 bases; J trimming: 10 bases; junction bases outside the gene matches: 5. CDR3 sequence: CASSLGTSGAEQFF. CDR3 DNA: TGTGCCAGCAGCCTCGGGACTAGCGGGGCGGAGCAGTTCTTC.

The sample holds one count of this clone. CDR3: CASSVIRTNYNSPLHF. CDR3 nucleotides: TGTGCCAGCAGTGTTATTAGGACAAACTATAATTCACCCCTCCACTTT. This chain links TRBV6-1 with TRBJ1-6; D is possibly TRBD1 (5 bases). V was shortened by 4 bases and J by 3 bases, with 13 bases between the two germline ends. CDR1 is MNHNS and CDR2 is SASEGT in the germline V gene. This CDR3 region has 16 residues.

This clone was counted a few times. The rearrangement joins TRBV6-6 to TRBJ1-2, with 7 positions matching TRBD1. The V segment lost 6 bases and the J segment 8 bases; nucleotides outside the gene matches: 15. This CDR3 contains 15 residues. Germline CDR1 MNHNY, CDR2 SVGAGI (reference sequence). CDR3 in DNA: TGTGCCAGCAGGGAGACCGGACAGGCCAGAGCGGGCTACACCTTC. Translating gives CASRETGQARAGYTF.

The CDR3 sequence is CSANRGWELFF. The DNA of the CDR3 is TGCAGTGCTAACAGGGGGTGGGAACTGTTTTTT. The V and J genes are TRBV20-1 and TRBJ1-4; TRBD1 matches at 8 bases. The CDR3 loop spans 11 amino acids. Germline loops: CDR1 DFQATT, CDR2 SNEGSKA (reference sequence). Germline trimming cut 4 bases from V and 12 bases from J; bases unmatched to any gene: 4.

The chain couples TRBV19 to TRBJ2-1; 7 nucleotides match TRBD2. V dropped 0 bases and J dropped 0; count of bases not matched to a gene: 5. This CDR3 has 17 amino acids. Germline V lookup: CDR1 LNHDA, CDR2 SQIVND (reference sequence). Here the CDR3 reads CASSIDGEGTSYNEQFF. The CDR3 DNA sequence: TGTGCCAGTAGTATAGATGGGGAGGGGACCTCCTACAATGAGCAGTTCTTC.

The rearrangement joins TRBV11-2 to TRBJ2-2; unclear D gene. The ends were cut back, 0 bases at V and 1 base at J, with 15 bases in the middle. CDR1 and CDR2 (germline): SGHAT, FQNNGV. CDR3 length: 18 residues. The CDR3 loop reads CASSLDTPTRENTGELFF. CDR3 nucleotides: TGTGCCAGCAGCTTAGATACCCCTACCCGAGAGAACACCGGGGAGCTGTTTTTT.

This chain uses TRBV5-1 with TRBJ1-4; maybe TRBD1 (6 bases). Per germline, CDR1 SGHRS and CDR2 YFSETQ. The CDR3 runs to 14 residues. Trimming shortened V by 2 bases and J by 6 bases, and 11 bases separated the two germline ends. CDR3 sequence (DNA): TGCGCCAGCAGCTTTGTGGGGGCTGATGAAAAACTGTTTTTT. It translates to CASSFVGADEKLFF.

The CDR3 region has the DNA TGTGCCAGCAGTCGCCAGGACAGGAATTACGAGCAGTACTTC. This gives the protein CASSRQDRNYEQYF. The V call is TRBV7-9, the J call TRBJ2-7, with 7 bases aligning to TRBD1. The ends lost 6 bases at V and 4 bases at J; junction bases unmatched: 9. From germline, CDR1 is SEHNR and CDR2 FQNEAQ (reference sequence). The CDR3 extends over 14 amino acids.

V gene TRBV5-6 combines with J gene TRBJ2-4; D gene uncertain. Germline V CDR1 and CDR2: SGHDT, YYEEEE. CDR3 length equals 14 residues. V was pared by 4 bases and J by 0 bases, with 8 bases between. Written as DNA, the CDR3 is TGTGCCAGCAGCCTGAGGATAGCCAAAAACATTCAGTACTTC. Protein: CASSLRIAKNIQYF.

J is TRBJ1-5 and V is TRBV2; maybe TRBD1 (5 bases). V was shortened by 7 bases and J by 1 base, with 17 bases between the two germline ends. CDR1 and CDR2 (germline): SNHLY, FYNNEI. CDR3 size: 16 residues. The DNA for the CDR3 is TGTGCCAGCACCGACCACCGTGGGGGGAGCAATCAGCCCCAGCATTTT. It encodes CASTDHRGGSNQPQHF.

A word on this clone: Sequence at one end of the junction differs from germline and may be a read error. The chain links TRBV11-2 to TRBJ1-5, with a possible D match to TRBD1 (6 bases). The CDR3 has 14 residues. Germline CDR1 is SGHAT and CDR2 is FQNNGV. In DNA form, the CDR3 reads TGTGCCAGCAGTTTAGGGGGGGTTGGTCAGCCCCAGCATTTT. This gives the protein CASSLGGVGQPQHF.

The chain is built from TRBV5-6 and TRBJ2-2, with TRBD2 matching 7 bases. Germline CDR1 is SGHDT and CDR2 is YYEEEE. V lost 1 base and J lost 5; bases outside the gene matches: 8. The CDR3 runs 16 residues. The CDR3 DNA is TGTGCCAGCAGCTTGATTCTGGGCGGGAGAACCGGGGAGCTGTTTTTT. Its translation: CASSLILGGRTGELFF.

The V gene is TRBV6-6, the J gene TRBJ2-7; the match to TRBD1 covers 9 bases. CDR1 and CDR2 (germline): MNHNY, SVGAGI (reference sequence). Losses at the gene ends were 8 bases for V and 3 bases for J; bases not matched to a gene: 8. This CDR3 comprises 14 residues. The CDR3 sequence is CASVQGALDYEQYF. The CDR3 nucleotides are TGTGCCAGCGTACAGGGGGCGCTGGACTACGAGCAGTACTTC.

This sequence joins TRBV6-4 and TRBJ2-1, with a tentative D call TRBD2 (7 bases). V was trimmed by 8 bases and J by 5 bases, leaving 13 bases between them. In germline, CDR1 is MRHNA, CDR2 SNTAGT. The CDR3 has 13 amino acids. The CDR3 region has the DNA TGTGCCAGCCCGCGGGGGCGAAACAATGAGCAGTTCTTC. This codes for CASPRGRNNEQFF.

The chain employs TRBV13 and TRBJ2-2; D is undetermined. Trimming took off 2 bases at V and 11 bases at J, with 12 bases between the two ends. Germline V gene sequence: CDR1 PRHDT, CDR2 FYEKMQ (reference sequence). The CDR3 runs 13 residues. In DNA form, the CDR3 reads TGTGCCAGCAGCTTACTTAATATGGGCGAGCTGTTTTTT. Its protein is CASSLLNMGELFF.

V and J are TRBV14 and TRBJ2-4; tentative D call: TRBD2 (7 bases). CDR1 and CDR2 (germline): SGHDN, FVKESK. The V gene lost 1 base and the J gene lost 9 bases, with 16 bases spanning the gap. The CDR3 totals 15 residues. CDR3 protein: CASSQARGGGAIQYF. CDR3 in DNA: TGTGCCAGCAGCCAAGCCCGTGGAGGGGGGGCCATTCAGTACTTC.

The gene calls are TRBV7-2 and TRBJ1-2, with 8 nucleotides matching TRBD1. Per the germline V gene, CDR1 is SGHTA and CDR2 is FQGNSA. Trimming removed 1 base from V and 3 bases from J; junction bases left unmatched: 1. The CDR3 loop spans 14 amino acids. The CDR3: CASSLDRGDYGYTF. The CDR3 bases are TGTGCCAGCAGCTTAGACAGGGGGGACTATGGCTACACCTTC.

The V gene is TRBV29-1, the J gene TRBJ2-7; 9 bases match TRBD1. V shed 1 base and J 8 bases; nucleotides not matched to a gene: 9. Germline V CDR1 and CDR2: SQVTM, ANQGSEA. This CDR3 is built from 14 residues. The CDR3 DNA reads TGCAGCGTTGAAGGGGGTTGGGACAGGGACCAGCAGTACTTC. This sequence encodes CSVEGGWDRDQQYF.

The chain uses TRBV16 and TRBJ1-6, with a tentative D call TRBD1 (5 bases). CDR1 is KGHSY and CDR2 is FQNENV in the germline V gene. Trimming removed 2 bases at V and 1 base at J, with 9 bases between. This CDR3 region has 16 residues. CDR3 coding DNA: TGTGCCAGCAGCCAAGGGGCCAGATCCTATAATTCACCCCTCCACTTT. It yields the protein CASSQGARSYNSPLHF.

This clone was counted once. V gene TRBV4-2 combines with J gene TRBJ2-5, with D possibly matching TRBD1 (6 bases). Germline V gives CDR1 LGHNA, CDR2 YNFKEQ. The length of the CDR3 is 13 residues. Trimming took off 4 bases at V and 5 bases at J, with 11 bases between the two ends. CDR3 protein: CASSREQGETQYF. The DNA of the CDR3 is TGTGCCAGCAGCCGGGAGCAGGGGGAGACCCAGTACTTC.

This sequence joins TRBV28 and TRBJ1-5; D is possibly TRBD1 (5 bases). The CDR3 spans 13 residues. V lost 3 bases to trimming and J lost 8 bases, with 11 bases between them. Germline loops: CDR1 MDHEN, CDR2 SYDVKM. CDR3 amino acids: CASSFLSGEPQHF. In DNA, the CDR3 is TGTGCCAGCAGTTTCCTCTCGGGGGAGCCCCAGCATTTT.